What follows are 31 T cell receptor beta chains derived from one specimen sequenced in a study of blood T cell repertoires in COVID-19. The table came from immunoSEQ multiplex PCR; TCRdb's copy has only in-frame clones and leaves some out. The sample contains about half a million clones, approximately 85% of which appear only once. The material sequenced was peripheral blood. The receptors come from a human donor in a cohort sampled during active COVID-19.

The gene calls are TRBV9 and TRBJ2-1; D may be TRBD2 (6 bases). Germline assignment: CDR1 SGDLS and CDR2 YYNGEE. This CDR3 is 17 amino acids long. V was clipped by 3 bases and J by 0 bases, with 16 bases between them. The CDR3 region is CASSAVTGGASYNEQFF. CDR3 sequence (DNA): TGTGCCAGCAGCGCCGTGACTGGCGGGGCCTCCTACAATGAGCAGTTCTTC.

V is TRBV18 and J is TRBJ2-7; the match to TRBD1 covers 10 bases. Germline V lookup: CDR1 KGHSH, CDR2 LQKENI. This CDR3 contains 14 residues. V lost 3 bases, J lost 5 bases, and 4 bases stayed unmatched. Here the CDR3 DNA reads TGTGCCAGCTCACCGGGACAGGGGAAGGACGAGCAGTACTTC. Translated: CASSPGQGKDEQYF.

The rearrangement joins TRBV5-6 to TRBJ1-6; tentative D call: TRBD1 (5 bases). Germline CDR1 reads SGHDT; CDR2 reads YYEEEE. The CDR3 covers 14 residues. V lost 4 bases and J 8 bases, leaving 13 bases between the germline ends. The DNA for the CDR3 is TGTGCCAGCAGCCTAAGGGGAATATATTCACCCCTCCACTTT. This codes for CASSLRGIYSPLHF.

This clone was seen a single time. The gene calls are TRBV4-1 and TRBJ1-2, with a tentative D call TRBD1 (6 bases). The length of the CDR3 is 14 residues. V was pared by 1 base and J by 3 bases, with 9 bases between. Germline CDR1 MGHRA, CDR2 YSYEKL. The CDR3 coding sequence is TGCGCCAGCAGCCAAGGCGGGGGCGACTATGGCTACACCTTC. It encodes CASSQGGGDYGYTF.

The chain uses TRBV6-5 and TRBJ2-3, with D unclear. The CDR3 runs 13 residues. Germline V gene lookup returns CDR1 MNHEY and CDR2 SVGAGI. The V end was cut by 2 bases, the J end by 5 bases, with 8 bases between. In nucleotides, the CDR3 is TGTGCCAGCAGTTACGAACGACAAGATACGCAGTATTTT. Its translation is CASSYERQDTQYF.

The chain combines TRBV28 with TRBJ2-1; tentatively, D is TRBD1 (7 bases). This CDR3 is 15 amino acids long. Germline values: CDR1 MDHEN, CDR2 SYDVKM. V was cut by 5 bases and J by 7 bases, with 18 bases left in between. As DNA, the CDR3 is TGTGCCAGCAGTATAGGGGGTGCAGGGGGGAATGAGCAGTTCTTC. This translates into CASSIGGAGGNEQFF.

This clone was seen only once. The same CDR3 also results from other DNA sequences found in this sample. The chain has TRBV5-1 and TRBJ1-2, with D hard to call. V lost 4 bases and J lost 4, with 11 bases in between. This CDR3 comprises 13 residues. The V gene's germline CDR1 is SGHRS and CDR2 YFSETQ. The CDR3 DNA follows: TGCGCCAGCAGCCTGGCCGGAGTCTATGGCTACACCTTC. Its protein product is CASSLAGVYGYTF.

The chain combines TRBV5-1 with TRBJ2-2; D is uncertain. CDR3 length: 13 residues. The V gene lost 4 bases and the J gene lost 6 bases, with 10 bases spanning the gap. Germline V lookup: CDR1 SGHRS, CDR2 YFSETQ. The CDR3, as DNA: TGCGCCAGCAGCCTGTCTTCTGCCGGGGAGCTGTTTTTT. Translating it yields CASSLSSAGELFF.

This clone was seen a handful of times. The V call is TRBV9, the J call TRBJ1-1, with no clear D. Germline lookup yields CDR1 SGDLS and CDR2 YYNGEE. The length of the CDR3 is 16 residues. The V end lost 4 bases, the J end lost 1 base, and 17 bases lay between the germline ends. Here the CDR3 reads CASSPRLGRGNTEAFF. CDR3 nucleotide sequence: TGTGCCAGCAGCCCCAGACTAGGACGGGGGAACACTGAAGCTTTCTTT. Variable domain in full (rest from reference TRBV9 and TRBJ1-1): DSGVTQTPKHLITATGQRVTLRCSPRSGDLSVYWYQQSLDQGLQFLIQYYNGEERAKGNILERFSAQQFPDLHSELNLSSLELGDSALYFCASSPRLGRGNTEAFFGQGTRLTVV.

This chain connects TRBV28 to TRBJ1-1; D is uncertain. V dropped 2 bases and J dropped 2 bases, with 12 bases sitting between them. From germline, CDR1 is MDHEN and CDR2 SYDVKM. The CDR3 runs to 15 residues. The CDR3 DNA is TGTGCCAGCAGTTTACTCGAGGCGGGTAACACTGAAGCTTTCTTT. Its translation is CASSLLEAGNTEAFF.

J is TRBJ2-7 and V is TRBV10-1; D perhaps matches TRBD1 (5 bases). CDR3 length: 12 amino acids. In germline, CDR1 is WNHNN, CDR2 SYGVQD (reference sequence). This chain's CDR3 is CERQYSTYEQYF. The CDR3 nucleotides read TGCGAACGACAGTACTCGACCTACGAGCAGTACTTC.

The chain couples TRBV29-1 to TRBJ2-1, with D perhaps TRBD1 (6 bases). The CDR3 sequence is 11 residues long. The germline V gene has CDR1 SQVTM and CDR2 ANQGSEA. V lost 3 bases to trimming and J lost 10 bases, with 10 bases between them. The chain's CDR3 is CSVETTGEQFF. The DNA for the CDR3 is TGCAGCGTTGAGACGACAGGAGAGCAGTTCTTC.

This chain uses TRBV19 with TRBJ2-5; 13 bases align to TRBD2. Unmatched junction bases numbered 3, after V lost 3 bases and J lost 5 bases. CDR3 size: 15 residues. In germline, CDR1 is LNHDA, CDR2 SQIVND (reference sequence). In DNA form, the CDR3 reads TGTGCCAGTAGTATGACTAGCGGGAGGAGGGAGACCCAGTACTTC. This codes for CASSMTSGRRETQYF.

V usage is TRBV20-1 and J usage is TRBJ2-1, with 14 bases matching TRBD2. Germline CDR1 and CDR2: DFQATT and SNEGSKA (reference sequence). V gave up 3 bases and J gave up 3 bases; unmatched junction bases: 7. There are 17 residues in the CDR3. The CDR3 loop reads CSASGTSGSAYYNEQFF. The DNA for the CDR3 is TGCAGTGCTAGTGGGACTAGCGGGAGCGCTTACTACAATGAGCAGTTCTTC.

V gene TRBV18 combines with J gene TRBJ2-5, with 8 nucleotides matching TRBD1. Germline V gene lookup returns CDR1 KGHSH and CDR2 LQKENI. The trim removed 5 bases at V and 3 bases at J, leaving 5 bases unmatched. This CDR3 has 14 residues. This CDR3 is CASSADRGEETQYF. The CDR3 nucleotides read TGTGCCAGCTCAGCAGACAGGGGTGAAGAGACCCAGTACTTC. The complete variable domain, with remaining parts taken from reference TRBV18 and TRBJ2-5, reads NAGVMQNPRHLVRRRGQEARLRCSPMKGHSHVYWYRQLPEEGLKFMVYLQKENIIDESGMPKERFSAEFPKEGPSILRIQQVVRGDSAAYFCASSADRGEETQYFGPGTRLLVL.

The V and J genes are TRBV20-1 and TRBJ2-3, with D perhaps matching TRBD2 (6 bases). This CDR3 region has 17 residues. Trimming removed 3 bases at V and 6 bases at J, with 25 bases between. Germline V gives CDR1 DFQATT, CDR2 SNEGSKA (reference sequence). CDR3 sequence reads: CSASGLLFGGFGDTQYF. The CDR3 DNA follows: TGCAGTGCTAGTGGTCTCTTATTCGGGGGTTTCGGGGATACGCAGTATTTT.

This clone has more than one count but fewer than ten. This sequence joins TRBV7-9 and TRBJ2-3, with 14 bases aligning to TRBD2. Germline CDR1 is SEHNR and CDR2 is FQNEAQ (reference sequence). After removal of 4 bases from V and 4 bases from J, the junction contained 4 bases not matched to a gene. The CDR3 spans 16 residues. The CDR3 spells CASSSGLAGGADTQYF. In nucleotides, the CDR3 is TGTGCCAGCAGCTCAGGACTAGCGGGAGGCGCAGATACGCAGTATTTT.

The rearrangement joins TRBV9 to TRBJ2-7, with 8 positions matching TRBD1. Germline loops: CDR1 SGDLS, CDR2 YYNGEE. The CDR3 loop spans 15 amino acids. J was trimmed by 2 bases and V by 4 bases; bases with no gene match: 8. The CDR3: CASSPDRGFTYEQYF. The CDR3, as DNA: TGTGCCAGCAGCCCCGACAGGGGATTCACCTACGAGCAGTACTTC. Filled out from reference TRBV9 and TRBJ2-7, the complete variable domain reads DSGVTQTPKHLITATGQRVTLRCSPRSGDLSVYWYQQSLDQGLQFLIQYYNGEERAKGNILERFSAQQFPDLHSELNLSSLELGDSALYFCASSPDRGFTYEQYFGPGTRLTVT.

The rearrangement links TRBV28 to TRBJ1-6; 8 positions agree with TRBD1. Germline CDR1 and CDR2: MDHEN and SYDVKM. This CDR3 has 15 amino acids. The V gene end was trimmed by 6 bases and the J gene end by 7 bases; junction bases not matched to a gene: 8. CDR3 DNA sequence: TGTGCCAGCAGGGGGGGGACAGGAAGAAATTCACCCCTCCACTTT. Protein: CASRGGTGRNSPLHF.

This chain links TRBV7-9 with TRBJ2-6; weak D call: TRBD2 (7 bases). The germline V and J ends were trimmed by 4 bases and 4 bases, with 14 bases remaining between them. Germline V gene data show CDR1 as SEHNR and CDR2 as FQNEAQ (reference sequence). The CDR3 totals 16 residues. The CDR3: CASSSLGGPGANVLTF. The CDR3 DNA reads TGTGCCAGCAGCTCCCTGGGGGGGCCCGGGGCCAACGTCCTGACTTTC.

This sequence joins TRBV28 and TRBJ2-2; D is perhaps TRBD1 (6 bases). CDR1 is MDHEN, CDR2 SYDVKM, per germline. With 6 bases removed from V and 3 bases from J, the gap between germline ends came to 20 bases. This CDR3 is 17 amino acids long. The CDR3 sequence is CASSPKPGQTHTGELFF. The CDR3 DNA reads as TGTGCCAGCAGCCCCAAACCGGGACAAACCCACACCGGGGAGCTGTTTTTT.

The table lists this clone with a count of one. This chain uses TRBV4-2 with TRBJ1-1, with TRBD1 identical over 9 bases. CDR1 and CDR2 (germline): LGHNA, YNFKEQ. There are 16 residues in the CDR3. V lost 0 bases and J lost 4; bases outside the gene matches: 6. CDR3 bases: TGTGCCAGCAGCCAAGATCGGGACAGGGTGGCCACTGAAGCTTTCTTT. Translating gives CASSQDRDRVATEAFF.

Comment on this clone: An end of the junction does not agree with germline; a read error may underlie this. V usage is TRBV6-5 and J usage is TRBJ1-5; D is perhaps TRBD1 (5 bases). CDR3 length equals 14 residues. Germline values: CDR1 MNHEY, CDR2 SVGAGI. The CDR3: CASRLRQSSQPQHF. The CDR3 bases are TGTGCCAGCAGACTAAGACAGAGCAGTCAGCCCCAGCATTTT.

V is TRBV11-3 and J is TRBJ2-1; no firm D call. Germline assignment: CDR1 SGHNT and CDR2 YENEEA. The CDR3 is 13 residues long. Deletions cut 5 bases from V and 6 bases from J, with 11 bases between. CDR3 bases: TGTGCCAGCAGCATTGACACGCTCAATGAGCAGTTCTTC. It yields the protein CASSIDTLNEQFF. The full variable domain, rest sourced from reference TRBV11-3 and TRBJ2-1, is EAGVVQSPRYKIIEKKQPVAFWCNPISGHNTLYWYLQNLGQGPELLIRYENEEAVDDSQLPKDRFSAERLKGVDSTLKIQPAELGDSAVYLCASSIDTLNEQFFGPGTRLTVL.

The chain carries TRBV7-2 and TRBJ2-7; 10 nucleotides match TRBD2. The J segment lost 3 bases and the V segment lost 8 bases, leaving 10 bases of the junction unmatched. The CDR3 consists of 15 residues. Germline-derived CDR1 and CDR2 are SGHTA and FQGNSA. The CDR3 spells CASGAASGSFYEQYF. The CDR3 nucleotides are TGTGCCAGCGGCGCAGCTAGCGGGAGCTTCTACGAGCAGTACTTC.

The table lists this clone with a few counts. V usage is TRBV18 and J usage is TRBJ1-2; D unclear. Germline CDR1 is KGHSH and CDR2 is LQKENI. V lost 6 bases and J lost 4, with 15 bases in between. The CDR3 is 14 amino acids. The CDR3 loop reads CASSPSVDSYGYTF. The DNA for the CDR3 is TGTGCCAGCTCCCCTTCTGTTGACTCCTATGGCTACACCTTC.

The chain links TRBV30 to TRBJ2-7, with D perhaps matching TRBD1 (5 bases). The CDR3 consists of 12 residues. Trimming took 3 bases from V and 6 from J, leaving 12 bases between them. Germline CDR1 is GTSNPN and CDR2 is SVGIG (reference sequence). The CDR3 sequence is CAWSDSRGEQYF. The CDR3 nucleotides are TGTGCCTGGAGCGACAGCCGAGGCGAGCAGTACTTC.

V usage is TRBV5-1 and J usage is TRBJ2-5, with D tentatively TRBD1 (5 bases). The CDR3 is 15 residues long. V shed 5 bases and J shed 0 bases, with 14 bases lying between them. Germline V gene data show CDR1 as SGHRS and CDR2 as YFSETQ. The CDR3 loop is CASSQGQMDQETQYF. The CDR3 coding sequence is TGCGCCAGCAGTCAGGGCCAGATGGACCAAGAGACCCAGTACTTC.

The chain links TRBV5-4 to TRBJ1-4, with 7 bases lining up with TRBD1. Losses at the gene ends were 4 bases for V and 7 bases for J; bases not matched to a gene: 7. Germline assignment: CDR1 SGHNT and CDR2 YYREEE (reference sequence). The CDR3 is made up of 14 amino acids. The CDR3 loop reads CASSLTGAGEKLFF. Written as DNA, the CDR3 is TGTGCCAGCAGCCTCACAGGGGCCGGTGAAAAACTGTTTTTT. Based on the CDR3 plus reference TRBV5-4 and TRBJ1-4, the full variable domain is ETGVTQSPTHLIKTRGQQVTLRCSSQSGHNTVSWYQQALGQGPQFIFQYYREEENGRGNFPPRFSGLQFPNYSSELNVNALELDDSALYLCASSLTGAGEKLFFGSGTQLSVL.

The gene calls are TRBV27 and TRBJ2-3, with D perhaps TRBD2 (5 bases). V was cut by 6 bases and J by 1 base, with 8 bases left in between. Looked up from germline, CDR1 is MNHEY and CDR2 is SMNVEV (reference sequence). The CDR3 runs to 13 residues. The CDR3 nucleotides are TGTGCCAGCAGGAGGGCGGGCACAGATACGCAGTATTTT. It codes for CASRRAGTDTQYF.

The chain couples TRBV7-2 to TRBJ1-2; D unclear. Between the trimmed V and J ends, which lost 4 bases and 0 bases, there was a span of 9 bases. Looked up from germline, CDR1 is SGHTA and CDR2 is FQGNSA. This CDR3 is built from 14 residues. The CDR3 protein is CASSSPEANYGYTF. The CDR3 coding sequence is TGTGCCAGCAGCTCCCCCGAGGCTAACTATGGCTACACCTTC.